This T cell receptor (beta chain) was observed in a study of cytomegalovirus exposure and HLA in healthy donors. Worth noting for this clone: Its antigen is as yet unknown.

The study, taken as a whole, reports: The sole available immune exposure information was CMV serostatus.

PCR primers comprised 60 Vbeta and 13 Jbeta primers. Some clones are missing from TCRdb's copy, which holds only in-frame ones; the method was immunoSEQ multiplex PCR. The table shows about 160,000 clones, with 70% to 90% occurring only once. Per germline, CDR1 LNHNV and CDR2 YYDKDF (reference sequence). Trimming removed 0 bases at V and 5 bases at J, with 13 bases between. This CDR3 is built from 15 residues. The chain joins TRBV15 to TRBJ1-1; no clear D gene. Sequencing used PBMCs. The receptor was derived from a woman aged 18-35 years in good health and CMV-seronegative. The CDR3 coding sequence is TGTGCCACCAGCAGAGATACCCTCCCCGGTACTGAAGCTTTCTTT. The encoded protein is CATSRDTLPGTEAFF.